There are many counts of the clone carrying this TCR beta chain. Its antigen is currently unknown. Researchers took RNA transcripts and amplified the TCR beta CDR3 regions from them. Using the HTBI primer set, a first-round RT-PCR was run on the TCR CDR3. TCRdb called the multiplex PCR reads again in MiXCR, with one record for every CDR3 protein. The data contain fewer than 400,000 distinct CDR3 sequences, 11% to 15% of them singletons. This sample stems from a study of T cells in Graves' hyperthyroidism and ophthalmopathy. Study-level points and caveats: Ophthalmopathy was separated from stable hyperthyroidism by a 13 V-J model.

Under 3 months was the duration of disease in ophthalmopathy patients, who also had a Clinical Activity Score of at least 3 and a NOSPECS grade of at least 4. Diagnostic decisions used clinical symptoms, serum thyroxine and TRAb, thyroid ultrasound and orbital computed tomography. The sequence came from a man between 45 and 60 years old with Graves' ophthalmopathy. Input material: blood.

For the CDR3, the DNA is TGTGCCAGCAGTCCCCGCGGGAGGGCTGACAATGAGCAGTTCTTC. It yields the protein CASSPRGRADNEQFF. The V gene is TRBV12-3 or TRBV12-4, the J gene TRBJ2-1, with 9 positions matching TRBD2. The V segment lost 5 bases and the J segment 5 bases; nucleotides outside the gene matches: 7. This CDR3 is built from 15 residues.